What follows are 28 T cell receptor beta chains derived from one specimen sequenced in a study of brain T cells in children with intractable seizures. TCRdb's copy holds only in-frame clones and misses some; the assay was immunoSEQ multiplex PCR. The sample has about 340,000 clones, about 93% seen once. Time point meaning: blood from clinic visit 5 months post-surgery; TSC patient then seizure free. The input for sequencing was peripheral blood, taken about 5 months after surgery. The receptors stem from a boy under three years old with tuberous sclerosis and intractable seizures.

The rearrangement links TRBV5-1 to TRBJ2-3; TRBD1 aligns across 7 bases. The CDR3 is 14 residues long. The V segment lost 2 bases and the J segment 5 bases; nucleotides outside the gene matches: 5. Germline CDR1 reads SGHRS; CDR2 reads YFSETQ. CDR3 coding DNA: TGCGCCAGCAGCTTCTCAGGGGGTATAGATACGCAGTATTTT. Its protein is CASSFSGGIDTQYF.

The rearrangement links TRBV7-9 to TRBJ2-2; 9 bases map to TRBD1. The CDR3 length is 19 residues. V lost 0 bases to trimming and J lost 5 bases; unmatched junction nucleotides: 13. The germline gives CDR1 SEHNR, CDR2 FQNEAQ (reference sequence). The CDR3 nucleotides are TGTGCCAGCAGCTTAGCGACGGGAAGGGGACAGGGCGCAACCGGGGAGCTGTTTTTT. This translates into CASSLATGRGQGATGELFF. The variable domain in full, completed from reference TRBV7-9 and TRBJ2-2, reads DTGVSQNPRHKITKRGQNVTFRCDPISEHNRLYWYRQTLGQGPEFLTYFQNEAQLEKSRLLSDRFSAERPKGSFSTLEIQRTEQGDSAMYLCASSLATGRGQGATGELFFGEGSRLTVL.

The chain joins TRBV10-1 to TRBJ1-6; no clear D gene. V lost 4 bases to trimming and J lost 4 bases, with 11 bases between them. Germline CDR1 reads WNHNN; CDR2 reads SYGVQD (reference sequence). This CDR3 comprises 15 residues. The CDR3 coding sequence is TGCGCCAGCAGTGGGAGGCCAGAGTATAATTCACCCCTCCACTTT. Amino acids: CASSGRPEYNSPLHF.

Concerning this clone: Other DNA sequences in this sample translate to the same CDR3. This chain links TRBV11-2 with TRBJ1-1; D is unclear. V lost 1 base, J lost 5 bases, and 8 bases lay in between. This CDR3 has 13 residues. Germline V gene lookup returns CDR1 SGHAT and CDR2 FQNNGV. The CDR3 reads CASSLVGGTEAFF. The CDR3 coding sequence is TGTGCCAGCAGCTTAGTCGGCGGAACTGAAGCTTTCTTT.

The V and J genes are TRBV6-6 and TRBJ1-5; TRBD1 aligns across 7 bases. The CDR3 totals 16 residues. The J segment lost 1 base and the V segment lost 5 bases, leaving 8 bases of the junction unmatched. Germline-derived CDR1 and CDR2 are MNHNY and SVGAGI (reference sequence). In nucleotides, the CDR3 is TGTGCCAGCAGTCGAGCAGGGGGTCGGAGCAATCAGCCCCAGCATTTT. This gives the protein CASSRAGGRSNQPQHF.

The V gene is TRBV9, the J gene TRBJ2-5, with D possibly TRBD1 on 6 matching bases. Germline V CDR1 and CDR2: SGDLS, YYNGEE. V was shortened by 0 bases and J by 2 bases, with 8 bases between the two germline ends. The CDR3 is made up of 14 amino acids. Here the CDR3 reads CASSVGTVQETQYF. The CDR3 coding sequence is TGTGCCAGCAGCGTAGGGACAGTTCAAGAGACCCAGTACTTC.

This chain uses TRBV29-1 with TRBJ2-1, with 8 positions matching TRBD1. Per germline, CDR1 SQVTM and CDR2 ANQGSEA. This CDR3 region has 15 residues. Unmatched junction bases numbered 14, after V lost 6 bases and J lost 7 bases. The CDR3 sequence is CSVSSQGDPGNEQFF. In DNA form, the CDR3 reads TGCAGCGTATCATCACAGGGGGACCCCGGGAATGAGCAGTTCTTC.

The rearrangement joins TRBV30 to TRBJ2-7; TRBD1 is a possible D gene (5 bases). Trimming stripped 5 bases from V and 0 bases from J, with 11 bases between. CDR1 is GTSNPN, CDR2 SVGIG, per germline (reference sequence). The CDR3 extends over 13 amino acids. The CDR3 region has the DNA TGTGCCTGGTTACAGGACCGCTCCTACGAGCAGTACTTC. Translating gives CAWLQDRSYEQYF.

The CDR3: CATSDPRDRAQDTQYF. The CDR3 DNA sequence: TGTGCCACCAGTGACCCTAGGGACAGAGCACAGGATACGCAGTATTTT. V gene TRBV24-1 combines with J gene TRBJ2-3; 7 bases are a match to TRBD1. From germline, CDR1 is KGHDR and CDR2 SFDVKD. The CDR3 runs to 16 residues. The ends lost 4 bases at V and 6 bases at J; junction bases unmatched: 12.

V is TRBV14 and J is TRBJ2-1; 8 bases fit TRBD2. Germline values: CDR1 SGHDN, CDR2 FVKESK. After removal of 2 bases from V and 0 bases from J, the junction contained 3 bases not matched to a gene. The CDR3 totals 16 residues. CDR3 loop: CASSQHTSGSYNEQFF. CDR3 sequence (DNA): TGTGCCAGCAGCCAACATACTAGCGGCTCCTACAATGAGCAGTTCTTC.

The rearrangement joins TRBV6-5 to TRBJ1-2; possible D gene TRBD1, 6 bases. Germline assignment: CDR1 MNHEY and CDR2 SVGAGI. This CDR3 has 15 residues. V gave up 4 bases and J gave up 3 bases, with 15 bases separating them. The chain's CDR3 is CASSFHRAQDYGYTF. CDR3 nucleotides: TGTGCCAGCAGTTTTCACAGGGCCCAGGACTATGGCTACACCTTC.

V and J are TRBV18 and TRBJ2-7, with TRBD2 as a possible D gene (6 bases). The CDR3 has 14 residues. V lost 0 bases to trimming and J lost 4 bases, with 10 bases between them. Germline loops: CDR1 KGHSH, CDR2 LQKENI. The DNA of the CDR3 is TGTGCCAGCTCACCACCGGGACTCCTGTACGAGCAGTACTTC. Translation gives CASSPPGLLYEQYF.

The chain combines TRBV9 with TRBJ1-2; a weak D match, TRBD1 (6 bases). Trimming took 0 bases from V and 5 from J, leaving 11 bases between them. CDR3 length: 14 amino acids. The germline V gene encodes CDR1 SGDLS and CDR2 YYNGEE. This CDR3 reads CASSVDQGPYGYTF. The CDR3 nucleotides read TGTGCCAGCAGCGTAGATCAGGGGCCATATGGCTACACCTTC.

CDR3 nucleotide sequence: TGTGCCAGTAGTCCTCAAAGTCCTGCGTATGAGCAGTTCTTC. Protein: CASSPQSPAYEQFF. The rearrangement uses TRBV19 and TRBJ2-1; D remains ambiguous. The germline V and J ends were trimmed by 5 bases and 8 bases, with 16 bases remaining between them. Germline V gene data show CDR1 as LNHDA and CDR2 as SQIVND (reference sequence). This CDR3 spans 14 amino acids. Complete variable domain (other parts from reference TRBV19 and TRBJ2-1): DGGITQSPKYLFRKEGQNVTLSCEQNLNHDAMYWYRQDPGQGLRLIYYSQIVNDFQKGDIAEGYSVSREKKESFPLTVTSAQKNPTAFYLCASSPQSPAYEQFFGPGTRLTVL.

This chain joins TRBV3-1 (or the pseudogene TRBV3-2) and TRBJ2-5, with a tentative D call TRBD1 (6 bases). CDR1 and CDR2 (germline): LGHDT, YNNKEL (reference sequence). The CDR3 sequence is 15 residues long. Deletions cut 3 bases from V and 1 base from J, with 12 bases between. The CDR3 nucleotides are TGTGCCAGCAGCCATCTAGGACAGAGCCAAGAGACCCAGTACTTC. Protein product: CASSHLGQSQETQYF.

The CDR3 reads CASSYTENTEAFF. For the CDR3, the DNA is TGTGCCAGCAGTTATACAGAGAACACTGAAGCTTTCTTT. The chain uses TRBV12-3 or TRBV12-4 and TRBJ1-1, with D hard to call. This CDR3 contains 13 residues. Trimming pared 4 bases from V and 1 base from J, leaving 7 bases between.

This clone is a singleton in its sample. The rearrangement joins TRBV9 to TRBJ2-3; D unresolved. V lost 2 bases, J lost 1 base, and 11 bases lay in between. Looked up from germline, CDR1 is SGDLS and CDR2 is YYNGEE. The CDR3 runs 15 residues. The CDR3 DNA is TGTGCCAGCAGCGTGCGGCCCTTAGGCACAGATACGCAGTATTTT. Protein product: CASSVRPLGTDTQYF.

The chain recombines TRBV25-1 with TRBJ2-7; 11 bases line up with TRBD2. The V segment lost 6 bases and the J segment 6 bases; nucleotides outside the gene matches: 10. The germline V gene encodes CDR1 MGHDK and CDR2 SYGVNS. There are 15 residues in the CDR3. CDR3 nucleotide sequence: TGTGCCAGCAGCCCCGGGACTAGCGGATTTCTCGAGCAGTACTTC. It encodes CASSPGTSGFLEQYF.

This clone was counted once. This sequence joins TRBV27 and TRBJ1-4; TRBD1 matches at 8 bases. This CDR3 is 14 amino acids long. Trimming took 6 bases from V and 3 from J; bases not matched to a gene: 3. CDR1 and CDR2 from the germline V gene are MNHEY and SMNVEV (reference sequence). The CDR3 region is CASRTGGANEKLFF. For the CDR3, the DNA is TGTGCCAGCAGAACAGGGGGGGCTAATGAAAAACTGTTTTTT.

V gene TRBV7-3 combines with J gene TRBJ2-5; TRBD2 matches 14 bases. The V and J ends lost 2 bases and 4 bases, in that order; junction bases with no gene match: 3. Looked up from germline, CDR1 is SGHTA and CDR2 is FQGTGA. The CDR3 is made up of 16 amino acids. The CDR3 region is CASSLGLAGGGETQYF. In DNA form, the CDR3 reads TGTGCCAGCAGCTTAGGACTAGCGGGGGGCGGAGAGACCCAGTACTTC.

CDR3 coding DNA: TGTGCCACCAGCAGAGCTGCGACAGCCTATGGCTACACCTTC. Translated: CATSRAATAYGYTF. The gene calls are TRBV15 and TRBJ1-2, with a possible D match to TRBD1 (5 bases). Germline CDR1 reads LNHNV; CDR2 reads YYDKDF (reference sequence). V lost 1 base and J lost 4, with 10 bases in between. There are 14 residues in the CDR3.

This rearrangement joins TRBV11-1 to TRBJ2-7; 7 bases map to TRBD2. V gave up 4 bases and J gave up 3 bases; unmatched junction bases: 6. CDR1 SGHAT and CDR2 FQDESV come from the germline V gene (reference sequence). CDR3 length: 14 amino acids. Here the CDR3 DNA reads TGTGCCAGCAGCTCCAGACTAGCAATCTACGAGCAGTACTTC. This encodes CASSSRLAIYEQYF.

The chain carries TRBV11-2 and TRBJ1-1, with 10 bases matching TRBD1. This CDR3 region has 15 residues. Germline CDR1 and CDR2: SGHAT and FQNNGV. The J segment lost 1 base and the V segment lost 5 bases, leaving 4 bases of the junction unmatched. CDR3 residues: CASSLRTGGNTEAFF. The CDR3 DNA reads TGTGCCAGCAGCCTAAGGACAGGGGGGAACACTGAAGCTTTCTTT.

The chain combines TRBV19 with TRBJ1-5; D is uncertain. V shed 3 bases and J shed 0 bases, with 9 bases lying between them. This CDR3 has 15 residues. Germline V gene sequence: CDR1 LNHDA, CDR2 SQIVND (reference sequence). CDR3 sequence reads: CASSMMDYSNQPQHF. Here the CDR3 DNA reads TGTGCCAGTAGTATGATGGATTATAGCAATCAGCCCCAGCATTTT.

This chain links TRBV5-1 with TRBJ1-5; 9 nucleotides align to TRBD1. Germline CDR1 reads SGHRS; CDR2 reads YFSETQ. The CDR3 extends over 15 amino acids. Losses at the gene ends were 4 bases for V and 5 bases for J; bases not matched to a gene: 7. In DNA, the CDR3 is TGCGCCAGCAGCATGGGGGGACAGGGAGATCAGCCCCAGCATTTT. It is translated as CASSMGGQGDQPQHF.

This rearrangement joins TRBV2 to TRBJ2-2, with TRBD2 matching over 12 bases. Germline values: CDR1 SNHLY, CDR2 FYNNEI. The CDR3 loop spans 14 amino acids. With V trimmed by 8 bases and J by 4 bases, 2 bases remained unmatched. CDR3 residues: CASQTSGGTGELFF. In DNA form, the CDR3 reads TGTGCCAGCCAGACTAGCGGGGGCACCGGGGAGCTGTTTTTT.

The chain combines TRBV19 with TRBJ2-5, with D perhaps given as TRBD1 or TRBD2 (5 bases each). Trimming removed 6 bases at V and 5 bases at J, with 19 bases between. There are 15 residues in the CDR3. The germline V gene has CDR1 LNHDA and CDR2 SQIVND (reference sequence). CDR3 sequence (DNA): TGTGCCAGTAGAAGAACCAGGGAGACCTTGGAGACCCAGTACTTC. It translates to CASRRTRETLETQYF.

The chain has TRBV7-9 and TRBJ1-2, with TRBD1 matching 8 bases. Germline CDR1 is SEHNR and CDR2 is FQNEAQ (reference sequence). The CDR3 has 14 residues. Trimming at V came to 6 bases and at J to 4 bases, leaving 7 bases not matched to a gene. The chain's CDR3 is CASSPTGTGYGYTF. The DNA of the CDR3 is TGTGCCAGCAGTCCTACGGGGACAGGCTATGGCTACACCTTC. Based on the CDR3 plus reference TRBV7-9 and TRBJ1-2, the full variable domain is DTGVSQNPRHKITKRGQNVTFRCDPISEHNRLYWYRQTLGQGPEFLTYFQNEAQLEKSRLLSDRFSAERPKGSFSTLEIQRTEQGDSAMYLCASSPTGTGYGYTFGSGTRLTVV.